This T cell receptor beta chain was profiled in a study of blood T cell repertoires in COVID-19. Study background: Acute and convalescent COVID-19 specimens originated in the United States, Italy and Spain. From T cells, B-cell-depleted T cells, or PBMCs came the material, which was cDNA or gDNA.

Authors' analysis steps: Cell counts per sample came from amplifying reference gene primers. Clones were read by immunoSEQ multiplex PCR, and TCRdb kept only the in-frame ones, dropping some. V, J and clone size are those of that table, while D and trimming were read from the DNA. The repertoire has some 70,000 clones, around 80% of them found once; the top ten carry 9.5% to 15%. Trimming pared 4 bases from V and 3 bases from J, leaving 19 bases between. This CDR3 comprises 16 residues. The V gene's germline CDR1 is SGHRS and CDR2 YFSETQ. Seattle's enrolled individuals joined amid active infection and were then monitored longitudinally.

The sequence was collected from a man aged 50 to 60 with COVID-19, enrolled during active disease. The chain recombines TRBV5-1 with TRBJ1-2; D gene ambiguous. Material for sequencing was peripheral blood. CDR3 DNA: TGCGCCAGCAGCACGGCAATAGACGCTGCGGACTATGGCTACACCTTC. Translating it yields CASSTAIDAADYGYTF.